This entry lists 4 T cell receptor beta chains sequenced from one sample in a study of T cells in Graves' hyperthyroidism and ophthalmopathy. Researchers amplified the TCR beta CDR3 regions from RNA transcripts. TCR CDR3 regions were first amplified by RT-PCR with HTBI primers. TCRdb independently ran MiXCR on the multiplex PCR reads; one entry per CDR3 protein. The table records approximately 420,000 distinct CDR3 sequences, about 16% of them present only once. Sequenced sample: blood. Every receptor here comes from a woman aged 30 to 39 with Graves' hyperthyroidism.

This sequence joins TRBV29-1 and TRBJ2-7, with D uncertain. With 4 bases removed from V and 6 bases from J, the gap between germline ends came to 13 bases. Germline values: CDR1 SQVTM, CDR2 ANQGSEA. The CDR3 length is 12 residues. The CDR3 DNA reads as TGCAGCGTTGTCGTCCCTGGGTCCGAGCAGTACTTC. The encoded protein is CSVVVPGSEQYF.

This clonotype showed up just a few times. The rearrangement uses TRBV6-2 or TRBV6-3 and TRBJ1-1; D is undetermined. The CDR3 totals 14 residues. The ends were cut back, 0 bases at V and 3 bases at J, with 8 bases in the middle. Germline CDR1 and CDR2: MNHEY and SVGEGT. The CDR3 region is CASSYSISDTEAFF. The CDR3 DNA sequence: TGTGCCAGCAGTTACTCGATCAGCGACACTGAAGCTTTCTTT.

The chain links TRBV7-9 to TRBJ2-7; the D call may be TRBD1 or TRBD2 (5 bases each). The germline V gene has CDR1 SEHNR and CDR2 FQNEAQ (reference sequence). With 4 bases removed from V and 2 bases from J, the gap between germline ends came to 15 bases. The CDR3 extends over 15 amino acids. The CDR3 spells CASSSLTTGPYEQYF. DNA for the CDR3: TGTGCCAGCAGCTCTCTGACTACAGGACCCTACGAGCAGTACTTC.

This clonotype has a count of ten or more. The chain uses TRBV28 and TRBJ1-5; unclear D gene. Trimming left V 2 bases short and J 0 bases short, with 11 bases between. The V gene's germline CDR1 is MDHEN and CDR2 SYDVKM. The length of the CDR3 is 16 residues. The CDR3 nucleotides are TGTGCCAGCAGTTTAGAGGCAGGTCATAGCAATCAGCCCCAGCATTTT. This gives the protein CASSLEAGHSNQPQHF.